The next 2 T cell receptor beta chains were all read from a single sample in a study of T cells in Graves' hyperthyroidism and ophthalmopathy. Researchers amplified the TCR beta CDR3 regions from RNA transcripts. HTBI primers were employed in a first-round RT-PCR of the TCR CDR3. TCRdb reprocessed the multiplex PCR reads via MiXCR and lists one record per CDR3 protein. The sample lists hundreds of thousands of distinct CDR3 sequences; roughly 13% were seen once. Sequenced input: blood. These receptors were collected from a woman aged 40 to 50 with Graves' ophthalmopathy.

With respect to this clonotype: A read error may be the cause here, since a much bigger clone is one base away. CDR3 amino acids: CASSSGMITEAFF. The DNA for the CDR3 is TGTGCCAGCAGTAGTGGAATGATCACTGAAGCTTTCTTT. This sequence joins TRBV28 and TRBJ1-1; D ambiguous. V lost 5 bases and J 4 bases, leaving 11 bases between the germline ends. This CDR3 has 13 residues. Germline V CDR1 and CDR2: MDHEN, SYDVKM.

CDR3 bases: TGCGCCAGCAGCTTCTCGACTGGGGCCAACGTCCTGACTTTC. Translation: CASSFSTGANVLTF. This chain joins TRBV5-1 and TRBJ2-6, with D unresolved. The CDR3 has 14 amino acids. Germline V gene sequence: CDR1 SGHRS, CDR2 YFSETQ. Trimming shortened V by 2 bases and J by 2 bases, and 5 bases separated the two germline ends.